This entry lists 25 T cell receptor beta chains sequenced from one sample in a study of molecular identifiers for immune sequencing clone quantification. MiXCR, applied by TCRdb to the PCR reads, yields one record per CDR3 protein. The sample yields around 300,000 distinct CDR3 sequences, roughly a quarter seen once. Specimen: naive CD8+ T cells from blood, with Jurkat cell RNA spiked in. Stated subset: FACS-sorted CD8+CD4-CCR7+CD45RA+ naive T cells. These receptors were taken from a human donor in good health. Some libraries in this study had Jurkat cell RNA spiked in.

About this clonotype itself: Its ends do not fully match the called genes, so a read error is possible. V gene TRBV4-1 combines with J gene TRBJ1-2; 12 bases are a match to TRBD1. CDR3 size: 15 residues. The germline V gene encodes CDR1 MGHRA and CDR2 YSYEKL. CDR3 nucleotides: TGCGCCAGCCGCCGGGGGACAGGGGGCCGGGGGGGCTGCACCTTC. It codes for CASRRGTGGRGGCTF.

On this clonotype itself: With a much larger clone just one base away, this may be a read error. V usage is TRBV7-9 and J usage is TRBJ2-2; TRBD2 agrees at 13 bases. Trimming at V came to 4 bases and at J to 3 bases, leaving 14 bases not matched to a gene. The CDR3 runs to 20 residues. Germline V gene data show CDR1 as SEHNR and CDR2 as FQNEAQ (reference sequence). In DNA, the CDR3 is TGTGCCAGCAGCTCAACCAGACTAGCGGGGGGAACCGCGCACACCGGGGAGCTGTTTTTT. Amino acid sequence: CASSSTRLAGGTAHTGELFF.

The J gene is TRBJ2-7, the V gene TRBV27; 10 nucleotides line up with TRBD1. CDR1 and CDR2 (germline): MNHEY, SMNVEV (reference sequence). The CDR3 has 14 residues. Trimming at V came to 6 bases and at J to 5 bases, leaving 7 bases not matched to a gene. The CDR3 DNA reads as TGTGCCAGCAGGCAGGGACAGGGGTACAACGAGCAGTACTTC. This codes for CASRQGQGYNEQYF.

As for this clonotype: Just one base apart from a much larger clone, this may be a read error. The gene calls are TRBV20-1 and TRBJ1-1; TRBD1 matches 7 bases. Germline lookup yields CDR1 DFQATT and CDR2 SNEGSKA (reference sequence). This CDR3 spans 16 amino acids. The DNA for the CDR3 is TGCAGTGCTAGAGATACCCGGGGGACAGCCCGCACTGAAGCTGTCTTT. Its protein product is CSARDTRGTARTEAVF.

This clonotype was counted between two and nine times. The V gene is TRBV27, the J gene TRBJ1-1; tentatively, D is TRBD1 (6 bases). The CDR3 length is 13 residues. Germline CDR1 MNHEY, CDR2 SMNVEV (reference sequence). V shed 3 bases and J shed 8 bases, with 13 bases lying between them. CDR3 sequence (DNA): TGTGCCAGCAGTTTGGCAGGGGCGGTCGAAGCTTTCTTT. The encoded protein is CASSLAGAVEAFF.

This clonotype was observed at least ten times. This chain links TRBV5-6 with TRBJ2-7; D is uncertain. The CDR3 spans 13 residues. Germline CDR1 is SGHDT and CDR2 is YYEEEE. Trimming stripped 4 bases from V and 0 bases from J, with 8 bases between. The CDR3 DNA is TGTGCCAGCAGCCCCCGGCCCTCCTACGAGCAGTACTTC. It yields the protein CASSPRPSYEQYF.

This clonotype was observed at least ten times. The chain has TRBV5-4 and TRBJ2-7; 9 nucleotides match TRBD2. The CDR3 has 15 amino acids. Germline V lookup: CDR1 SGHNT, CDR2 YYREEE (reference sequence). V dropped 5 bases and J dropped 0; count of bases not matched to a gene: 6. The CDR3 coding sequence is TGTGCCAGCAGACCTAGCGGGACTAGCTCCTACGAGCAGTACTTC. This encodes CASRPSGTSSYEQYF.

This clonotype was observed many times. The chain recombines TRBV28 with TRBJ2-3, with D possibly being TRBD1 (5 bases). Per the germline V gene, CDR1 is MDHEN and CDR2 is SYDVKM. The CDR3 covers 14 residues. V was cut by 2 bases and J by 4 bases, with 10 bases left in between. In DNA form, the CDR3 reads TGTGCCAGCAGTTTAGCAGGGTTTGCAGATACGCAGTATTTT. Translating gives CASSLAGFADTQYF.

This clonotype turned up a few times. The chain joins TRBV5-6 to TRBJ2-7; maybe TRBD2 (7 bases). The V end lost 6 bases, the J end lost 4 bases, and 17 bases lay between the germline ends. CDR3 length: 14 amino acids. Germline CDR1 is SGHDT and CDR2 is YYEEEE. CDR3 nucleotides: TGTGCCAGCACCGGCGGGGGCTTGGGGTACGAGCAGTACTTC. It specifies CASTGGGLGYEQYF. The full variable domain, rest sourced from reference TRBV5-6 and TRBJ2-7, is DAGVTQSPTHLIKTRGQQVTLRCSPKSGHDTVSWYQQALGQGPQFIFQYYEEEERQRGNFPDRFSGHQFPNYSSELNVNALLLGDSALYLCASTGGGLGYEQYFGPGTRLTVT.

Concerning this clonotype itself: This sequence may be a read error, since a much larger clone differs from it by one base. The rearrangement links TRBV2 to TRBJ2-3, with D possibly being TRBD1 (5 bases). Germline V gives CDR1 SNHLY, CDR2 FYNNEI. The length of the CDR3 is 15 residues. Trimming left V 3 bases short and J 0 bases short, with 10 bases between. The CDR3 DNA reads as TGTGCCAGCAGTGACACAGGCGGAAGCACAGATACGCAGTATTTT. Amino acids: CASSDTGGSTDTQYF.

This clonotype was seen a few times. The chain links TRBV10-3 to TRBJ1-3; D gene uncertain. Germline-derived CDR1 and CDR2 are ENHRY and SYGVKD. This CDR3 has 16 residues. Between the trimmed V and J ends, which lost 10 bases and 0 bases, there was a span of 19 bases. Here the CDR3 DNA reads TGTGCCACTACGAGTACCGCGGTCAGCTCTGGAAACACCATATATTTT. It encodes CATTSTAVSSGNTIYF.

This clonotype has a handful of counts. The CDR3 region is CASSSRSTVGEKLFF. DNA for the CDR3: TGTGCCAGCAGCTCCCGGAGTACGGTGGGGGAAAAACTGTTTTTT. V gene TRBV7-8 combines with J gene TRBJ1-4; D is unresolved. This CDR3 is built from 15 residues. Germline CDR1 SGHVS, CDR2 FQNEAQ. Trimming pared 4 bases from V and 8 bases from J, leaving 17 bases between.

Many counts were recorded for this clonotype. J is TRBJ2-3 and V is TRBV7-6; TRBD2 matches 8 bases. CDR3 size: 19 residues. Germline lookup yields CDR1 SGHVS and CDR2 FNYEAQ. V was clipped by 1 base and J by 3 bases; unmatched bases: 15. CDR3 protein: CASSLVLSSGGSRTDTQYF. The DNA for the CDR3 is TGTGCCAGCAGCTTAGTATTGAGCAGCGGGGGTTCGAGAACAGATACGCAGTATTTT.

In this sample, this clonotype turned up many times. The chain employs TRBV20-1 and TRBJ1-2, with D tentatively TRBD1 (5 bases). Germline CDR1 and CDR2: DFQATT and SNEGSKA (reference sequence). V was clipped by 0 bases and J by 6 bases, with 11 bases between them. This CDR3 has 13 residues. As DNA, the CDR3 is TGCAGTGCTAGAGATCGTGTGACAGATGGCTACACCTTC. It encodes CSARDRVTDGYTF.

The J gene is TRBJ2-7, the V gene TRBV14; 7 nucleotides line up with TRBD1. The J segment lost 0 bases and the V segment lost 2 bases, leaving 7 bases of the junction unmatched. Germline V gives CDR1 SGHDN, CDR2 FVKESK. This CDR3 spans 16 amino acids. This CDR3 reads CASSQRQGYFSYEQYF. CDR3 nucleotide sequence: TGTGCCAGCAGCCAACGACAGGGATATTTCTCCTACGAGCAGTACTTC.

CDR3: CAWSTGTLPRDEQFF. CDR3 nucleotides: TGTGCCTGGAGTACCGGGACTCTCCCTCGCGATGAGCAGTTCTTC. The chain links TRBV30 to TRBJ2-1; tentative D call: TRBD2 (6 bases). The CDR3 loop spans 15 amino acids. The V end lost 2 bases, the J end lost 8 bases, and 19 bases lay between the germline ends. Germline V gives CDR1 GTSNPN, CDR2 SVGIG (reference sequence).

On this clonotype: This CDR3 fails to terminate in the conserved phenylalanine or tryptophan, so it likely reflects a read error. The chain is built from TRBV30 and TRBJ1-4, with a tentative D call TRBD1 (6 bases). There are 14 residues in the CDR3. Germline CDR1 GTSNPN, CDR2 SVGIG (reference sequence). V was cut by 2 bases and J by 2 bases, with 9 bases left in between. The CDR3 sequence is CAWSTGQTNEKLFL. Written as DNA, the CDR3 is TGTGCCTGGAGTACCGGACAGACTAATGAAAAACTGTTTCTT.

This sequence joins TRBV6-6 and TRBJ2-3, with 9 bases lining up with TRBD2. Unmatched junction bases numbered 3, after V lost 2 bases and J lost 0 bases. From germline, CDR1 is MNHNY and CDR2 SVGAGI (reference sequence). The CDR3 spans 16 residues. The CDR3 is CASSYGAGGSTDTQYF. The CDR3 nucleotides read TGTGCCAGCAGTTACGGCGCGGGGGGGAGCACAGATACGCAGTATTTT.

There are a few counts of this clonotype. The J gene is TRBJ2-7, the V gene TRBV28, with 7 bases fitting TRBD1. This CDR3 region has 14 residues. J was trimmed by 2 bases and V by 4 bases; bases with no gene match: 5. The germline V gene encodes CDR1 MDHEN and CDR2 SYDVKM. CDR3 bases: TGTGCCAGCAGTTCGAGGACAGGAACCTACGAGCAGTACTTC. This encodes CASSSRTGTYEQYF.

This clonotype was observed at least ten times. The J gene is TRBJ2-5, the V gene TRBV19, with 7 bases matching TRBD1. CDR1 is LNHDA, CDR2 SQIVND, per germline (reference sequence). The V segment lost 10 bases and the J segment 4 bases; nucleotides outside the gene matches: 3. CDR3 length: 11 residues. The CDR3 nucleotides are TGTGCCACTACAGGGGTAGAGACCCAGTACTTC. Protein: CATTGVETQYF.

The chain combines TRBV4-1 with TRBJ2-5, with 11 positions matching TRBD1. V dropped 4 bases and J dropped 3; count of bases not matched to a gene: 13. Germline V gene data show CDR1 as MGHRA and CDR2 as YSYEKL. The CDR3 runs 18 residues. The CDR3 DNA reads TGCGCCAGCAGCCTTATCGGACCCTTGGGACAGGGGGAAGAGACCCAGTACTTC. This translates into CASSLIGPLGQGEETQYF.

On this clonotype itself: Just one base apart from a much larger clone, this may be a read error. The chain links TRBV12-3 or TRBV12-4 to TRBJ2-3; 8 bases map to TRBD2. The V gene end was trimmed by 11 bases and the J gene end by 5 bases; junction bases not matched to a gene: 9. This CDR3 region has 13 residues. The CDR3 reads CACKAGVQDTQYF. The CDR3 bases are TGTGCCTGCAAAGCGGGGGTGCAAGATACGCAGTATTTT.

CDR3 amino acids: CASRTPGSTDTQYF. The CDR3 nucleotides are TGTGCCAGCCGCACACCGGGGAGCACAGATACGCAGTATTTT. The chain links TRBV28 to TRBJ2-3, with a weak D call TRBD2 (5 bases). The length of the CDR3 is 14 residues. Trimming removed 8 bases at V and 0 bases at J, with 12 bases between. Looked up from germline, CDR1 is MDHEN and CDR2 is SYDVKM.

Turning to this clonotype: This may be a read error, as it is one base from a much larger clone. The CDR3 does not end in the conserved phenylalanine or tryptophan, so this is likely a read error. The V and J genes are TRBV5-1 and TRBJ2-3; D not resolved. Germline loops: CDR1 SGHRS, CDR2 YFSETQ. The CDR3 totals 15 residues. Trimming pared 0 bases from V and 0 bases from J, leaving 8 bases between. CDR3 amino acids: CASSLGIDSTDTQYL. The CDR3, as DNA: TGCGCCAGCAGCTTGGGTATAGATAGCACAGATACGCAGTATCTT.

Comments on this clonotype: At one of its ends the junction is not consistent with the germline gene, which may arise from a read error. The CDR3, as DNA: TGTGCCAGCAGTTACGGGACCCCAGACACGCAGTATTTT. This codes for CASSYGTPDTQYF. The V gene is TRBV27, the J gene TRBJ2-3; tentatively, D is TRBD1 or TRBD2 (5 bases each). There are 13 residues in the CDR3. The germline V gene encodes CDR1 MNHEY and CDR2 SMNVEV (reference sequence).